The T cell receptor beta chain described here comes from a study of cytomegalovirus exposure and HLA in healthy donors. Whole-study findings and limits: According to a later analysis, TCR clusters from the first cohort tended to co-occur in the 100 to 150 validation repertoires.

The length of the CDR3 is 15 residues. V was pared by 0 bases and J by 7 bases, with 15 bases between. CDR1 LNHNV and CDR2 YYDKDF come from the germline V gene (reference sequence). About this clone itself: The antigen remains unidentified.

The assay was immunoSEQ multiplex PCR, and TCRdb's table has in-frame clones only and misses some. The sample lists more than 90,000 clones, roughly 92% occurring once. Sequencing was done on a sample of PBMCs. The sequence came from a young woman in good health and CMV-seropositive. V and J are TRBV15 and TRBJ2-5; TRBD2 is a possible D gene (6 bases). As DNA, the CDR3 is TGTGCCACCAGCAGAGATCCGGAGGGAGGTGGGACCCAGTACTTC. This translates into CATSRDPEGGGTQYF.